The T cell receptor (beta chain) under discussion was sequenced for a study of OX40 agonist ivuxolimab in advanced cancers. Study background: Enrollees could have had prior anti-PD-1, anti-PD-L1 or anti-CTLA-4 therapy, which about 40% had received.

This CDR3 comprises 16 residues. In germline, CDR1 is KGHSH, CDR2 LQKENI. V gave up 0 bases and J gave up 0 bases, with 9 bases separating them. With regard to this clone: Antigen: not known.

Sequencing was performed with immunoSEQ multiplex PCR; in TCRdb, only in-frame clones are kept and a portion is missing. The data hold fewer than 25,000 clones, with 85% observed a single time. Patients had blood sampled at baseline and again on cycle 4 day 1 and cycle 7 day 1. Notes on the study in general: Clonal expansion from baseline to week 6 occurred in both CD4+ and CD8+ T cells. Among patients with partial responses at 0.1-3.0 mg/kg, clonal expansion was among the lowest.

This TCR was sampled from an adult with an advanced solid tumor such as melanoma, head and neck, liver or kidney cancer. The chain links TRBV18 to TRBJ1-3; TRBD1 might be the D (5 bases). The source material was CD4+ or CD8+ T cells sorted from blood, sampled in a trial of the OX40 agonist ivuxolimab. In DNA form, the CDR3 reads TGTGCCAGCTCACCACCGGGGCGGACCTCTGGAAACACCATATATTTT. It codes for CASSPPGRTSGNTIYF.